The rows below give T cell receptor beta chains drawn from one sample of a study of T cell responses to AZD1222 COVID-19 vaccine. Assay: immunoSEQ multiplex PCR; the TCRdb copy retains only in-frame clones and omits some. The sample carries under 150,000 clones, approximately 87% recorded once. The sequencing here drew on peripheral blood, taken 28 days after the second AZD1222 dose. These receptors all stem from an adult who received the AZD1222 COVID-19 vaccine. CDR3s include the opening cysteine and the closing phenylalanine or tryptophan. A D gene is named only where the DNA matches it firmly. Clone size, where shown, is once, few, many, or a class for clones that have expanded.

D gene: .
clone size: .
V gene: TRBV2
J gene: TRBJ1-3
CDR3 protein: CASSELGSGNTIYF
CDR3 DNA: TGTGCCAGCAGTGAACTGGGCTCTGGAAACACCATATATTTT

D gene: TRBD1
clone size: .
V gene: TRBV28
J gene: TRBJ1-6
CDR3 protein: CASSFGQGVFRYNSPLHF
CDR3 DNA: TGTGCCAGCAGCTTCGGACAGGGGGTTTTTCGTTATAATTCACCCCTCCACTTT

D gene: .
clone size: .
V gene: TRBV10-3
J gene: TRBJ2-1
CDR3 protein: CAISSRLGRGQNREQFF
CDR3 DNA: TGTGCCATCAGTTCCAGGTTGGGACGTGGGCAAAATCGGGAGCAGTTCTTC

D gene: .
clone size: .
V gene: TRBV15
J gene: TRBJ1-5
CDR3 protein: CATSRGKENQPQHF
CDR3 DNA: TGTGCCACCAGCAGAGGAAAGGAGAATCAGCCCCAGCATTTT

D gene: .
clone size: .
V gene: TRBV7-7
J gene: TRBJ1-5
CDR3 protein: CASTQISAEGPQHF
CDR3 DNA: TGTGCTAGCACCCAAATATCCGCCGAGGGGCCCCAGCATTTT

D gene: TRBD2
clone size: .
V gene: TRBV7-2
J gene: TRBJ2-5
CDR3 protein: CASSQGLAGLPQYF
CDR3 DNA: TGTGCCAGCAGCCAGGGACTAGCGGGGCTGCCCCAGTACTTC

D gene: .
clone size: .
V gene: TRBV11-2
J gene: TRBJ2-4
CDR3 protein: CASSPGLIEAKNIQCF
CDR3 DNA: TGTGCCAGCAGCCCTGGTTTAATTGAAGCCAAAAACATTCAGTGCTTC

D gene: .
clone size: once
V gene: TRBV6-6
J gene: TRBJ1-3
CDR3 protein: CASRSQGAGNTIYF
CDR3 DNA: TGTGCCAGCAGGTCGCAGGGTGCTGGAAACACCATATATTTT

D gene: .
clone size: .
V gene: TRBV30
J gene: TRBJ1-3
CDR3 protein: CAWTDTGFSGNTIYF
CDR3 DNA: TGTGCCTGGACCGATACAGGCTTCTCTGGAAACACCATATATTTT

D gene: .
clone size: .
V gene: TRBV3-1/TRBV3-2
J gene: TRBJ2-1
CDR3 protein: CASSHAGDTRSYNEQFF
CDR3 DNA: TGTGCCAGCAGCCACGCCGGGGACACACGCTCCTACAATGAGCAGTTCTTC

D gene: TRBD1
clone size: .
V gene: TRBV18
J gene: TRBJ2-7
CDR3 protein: CASSDGDRGLYEQYF
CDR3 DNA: TGTGCCAGCTCAGACGGGGACAGGGGGCTATACGAGCAGTACTTC

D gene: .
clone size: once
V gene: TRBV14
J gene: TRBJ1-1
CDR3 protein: CASSQRQRNTEAFF
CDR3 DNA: TGTGCCAGCAGCCAAAGACAGAGGAACACTGAAGCTTTCTTT

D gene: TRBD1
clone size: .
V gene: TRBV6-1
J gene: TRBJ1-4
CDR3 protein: CASSEGQGIGNEKLFF
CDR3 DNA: TGTGCCAGCAGTGAGGGACAGGGAATTGGTAATGAAAAACTGTTTTTT

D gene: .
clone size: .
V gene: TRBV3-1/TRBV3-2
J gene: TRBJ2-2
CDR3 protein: CASSPTQGSGELFF
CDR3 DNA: TGTGCCAGCAGCCCCACACAGGGTTCCGGGGAGCTGTTTTTT

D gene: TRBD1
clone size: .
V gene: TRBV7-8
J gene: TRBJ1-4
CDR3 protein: CASSFRDRDEKLFF
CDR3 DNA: TGTGCCAGCAGCTTCCGGGACAGGGATGAAAAACTGTTTTTT

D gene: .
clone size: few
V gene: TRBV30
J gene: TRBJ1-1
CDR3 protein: CAWSLGSATMNTEAFF
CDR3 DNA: TGTGCCTGGAGTTTGGGGTCGGCGACAATGAACACTGAAGCTTTCTTT

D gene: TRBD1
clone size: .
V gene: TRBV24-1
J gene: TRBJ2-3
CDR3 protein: CATSTGVDTQYF
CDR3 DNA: TGTGCCACCAGTACAGGGGTGGATACGCAGTATTTT

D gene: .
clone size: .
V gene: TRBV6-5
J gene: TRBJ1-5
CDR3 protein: CASSLRTDSNQPQHF
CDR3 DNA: TGTGCCAGCAGCCTGAGGACAGATAGCAATCAGCCCCAGCATTTT

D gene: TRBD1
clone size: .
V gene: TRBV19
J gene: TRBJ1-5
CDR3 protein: CASSSDRVSNQPQHF
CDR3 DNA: TGTGCCAGTAGTTCTGACAGGGTCAGCAATCAGCCCCAGCATTTT

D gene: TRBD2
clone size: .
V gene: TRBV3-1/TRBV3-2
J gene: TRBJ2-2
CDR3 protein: CASSQRLAGGGGGELFF
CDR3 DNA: TGTGCCAGCAGCCAACGACTAGCGGGAGGAGGGGGCGGGGAGCTGTTTTTT

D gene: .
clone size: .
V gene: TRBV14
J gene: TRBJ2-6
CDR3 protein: CASSQGVGGAGANVLTF
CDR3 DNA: TGTGCCAGCAGCCAAGGGGTCGGGGGAGCTGGGGCCAACGTCCTGACTTTC

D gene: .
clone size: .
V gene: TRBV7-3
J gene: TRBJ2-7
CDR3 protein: CASSRASTSYEQYF
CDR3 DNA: TGTGCCAGCAGCCGGGCTTCTACATCCTACGAGCAGTACTTC

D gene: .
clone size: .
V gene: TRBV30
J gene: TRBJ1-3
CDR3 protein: CAWSVGRTGNTIYF
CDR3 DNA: TGTGCCTGGAGTGTAGGTCGGACGGGAAACACCATATATTTT

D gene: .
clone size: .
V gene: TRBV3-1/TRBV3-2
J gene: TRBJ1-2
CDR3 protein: CASSQQSYGYTF
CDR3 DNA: TGTGCCAGCAGCCAGCAGAGCTATGGCTACACCTTC

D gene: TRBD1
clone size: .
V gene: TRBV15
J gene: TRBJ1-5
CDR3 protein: CATSTDRGINQPQHF
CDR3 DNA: TGTGCCACCAGCACAGACAGGGGAATTAATCAGCCCCAGCATTTT

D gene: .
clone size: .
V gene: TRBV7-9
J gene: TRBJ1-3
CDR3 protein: CASSPLTLSGNTIYF
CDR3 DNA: TGTGCCAGCAGCCCACTTACGCTCTCTGGAAACACCATATATTTT

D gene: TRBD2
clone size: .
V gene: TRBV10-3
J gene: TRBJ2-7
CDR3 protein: CAISDPGTSGSYGQMLYF
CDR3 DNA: TGTGCCATCAGTGACCCCGGGACTAGCGGGAGTTACGGTCAGATGTTATACTTC

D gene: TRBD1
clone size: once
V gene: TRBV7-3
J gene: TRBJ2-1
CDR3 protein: CASSLAWTGIDEQFF
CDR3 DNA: TGTGCCAGCAGCTTAGCCTGGACAGGGATCGATGAGCAGTTCTTC

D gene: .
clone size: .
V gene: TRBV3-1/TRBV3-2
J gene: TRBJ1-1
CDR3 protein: CASSRGNTEAFF
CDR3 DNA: TGTGCCAGCAGCCGAGGGAACACTGAAGCTTTCTTT

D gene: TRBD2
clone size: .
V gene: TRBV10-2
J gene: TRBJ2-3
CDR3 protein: CASSESGGRALDTQYF
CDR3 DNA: TGCGCCAGCAGTGAGTCCGGCGGGAGAGCTTTAGATACGCAGTATTTT

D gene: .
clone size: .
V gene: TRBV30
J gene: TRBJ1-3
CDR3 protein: CAWSVVWRNTIYF
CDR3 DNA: TGTGCCTGGAGTGTAGTGTGGCGAAACACCATATATTTT

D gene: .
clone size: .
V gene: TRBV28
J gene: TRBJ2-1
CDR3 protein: CASSFSSGEQFF
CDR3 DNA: TGTGCCAGCAGTTTCTCGAGCGGTGAGCAGTTCTTC

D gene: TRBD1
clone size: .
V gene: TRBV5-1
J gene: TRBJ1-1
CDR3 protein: CASSYGTGNTEAFF
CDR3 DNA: TGCGCCAGCAGCTATGGGACAGGGAACACTGAAGCTTTCTTT

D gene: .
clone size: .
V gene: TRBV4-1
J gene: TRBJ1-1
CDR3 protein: CASSPQGEDTEAFF
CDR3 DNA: TGCGCCAGCAGCCCTCAGGGAGAAGACACTGAAGCTTTCTTT

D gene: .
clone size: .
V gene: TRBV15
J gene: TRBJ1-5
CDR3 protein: CATSRDSTVSNQPQHF
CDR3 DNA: TGTGCCACCAGCAGAGATTCAACAGTTAGCAATCAGCCCCAGCATTTT

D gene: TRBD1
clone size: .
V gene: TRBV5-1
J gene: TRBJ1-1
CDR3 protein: CASRVTGGPEAFF
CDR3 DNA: TGCGCCAGCAGGGTGACAGGGGGCCCCGAAGCTTTCTTT

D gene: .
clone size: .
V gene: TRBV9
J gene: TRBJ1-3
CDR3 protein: CASSATYGGNTIYF
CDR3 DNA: TGTGCCAGCAGCGCCACATACGGTGGAAACACCATATATTTT